This record covers a single T cell receptor beta chain. These data come from a study of blood T cell repertoires in COVID-19. Study at large: The origin of the acute and convalescent COVID-19 samples was the United States, Italy and Spain. The analysed material was cDNA or gDNA that came from T cells, B-cell-depleted T cells, or PBMCs.

There are 13 residues in the CDR3. The germline V and J ends were trimmed by 4 bases and 3 bases, with 6 bases remaining between them. In germline, CDR1 is SGHTA, CDR2 FQGNSA. In the original workflow: Scientists estimated how many nucleated cells there were by amplifying reference gene primers. Clones were sequenced by immunoSEQ multiplex PCR, and TCRdb holds only the in-frame ones, with some missing. D and trimming come from the DNA, and the V and J calls and clone size come from that table. The sample has some 26,000 clones; roughly nine tenths are singletons. The clonotype was recovered from a human donor in a cohort sampled during active COVID-19. Sequencing was done on a sample of peripheral blood. The chain is built from TRBV7-2 and TRBJ2-2; D is uncertain. CDR3 in DNA: TGTGCCAGCAGCTCAACAGACACCGGGGAGCTGTTTTTT. This encodes CASSSTDTGELFF. The full variable domain, in which reference TRBV7-2 and TRBJ2-2 provide the parts outside the CDR3, is GAGVSQSPSNKVTEKGKDVELRCDPISGHTALYWYRQSLGQGLEFLIYFQGNSAPDKSGLPSDRFSAERTGGSVSTLTIQRTQQEDSAVYLCASSSTDTGELFFGEGSRLTVL.